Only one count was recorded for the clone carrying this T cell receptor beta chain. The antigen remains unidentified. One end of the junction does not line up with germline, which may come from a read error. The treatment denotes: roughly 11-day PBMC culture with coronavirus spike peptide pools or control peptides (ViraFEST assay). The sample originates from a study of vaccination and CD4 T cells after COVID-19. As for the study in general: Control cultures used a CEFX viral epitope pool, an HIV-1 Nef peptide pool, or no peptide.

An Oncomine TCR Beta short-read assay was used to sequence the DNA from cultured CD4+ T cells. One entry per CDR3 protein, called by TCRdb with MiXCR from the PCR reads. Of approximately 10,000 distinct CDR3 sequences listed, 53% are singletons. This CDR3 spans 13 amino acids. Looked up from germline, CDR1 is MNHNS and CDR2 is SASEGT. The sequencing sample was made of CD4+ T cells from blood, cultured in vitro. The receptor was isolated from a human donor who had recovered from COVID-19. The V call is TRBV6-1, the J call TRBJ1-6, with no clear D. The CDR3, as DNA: TGTGCCGGCAGTGAAGCCCTCCCCTCCCCCCTCCACTTT. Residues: CAGSEALPSPLHF.